Listed below are T cell receptor beta chains from one sample, sequenced in a study of shared clonotypes between healthy human individuals. The assay was immunoSEQ multiplex PCR, and TCRdb's table has in-frame clones only and misses some. Counted here are about 120,000 clones, roughly 70% occurring once; the ten biggest clones make up over 20%. Specimen: memory CD8+ T cells sorted from blood. The receptors come from a woman aged 25-40 years in good health. CDR3s include the opening cysteine and the closing phenylalanine or tryptophan. The D gene is left open where the match is weak. Some rows mark clone size as missing; the rest say once, few, many or name a class of expanded clone.

NA,NA,TRBV6-4,TRBJ2-7,CASSDSDEGEQYF,TGTGCCAGCAGTGACTCGGATGAAGGCGAGCAGTACTTC
NA,NA,TRBV4-1,TRBJ1-3,CASSQERGNTIYF,TGCGCCAGCAGCCAAGAGAGGGGAAACACCATATATTTT
NA,NA,TRBV19,TRBJ2-2,CASSIGEFDTGELFF,TGTGCCAGTAGTATCGGGGAGTTCGACACCGGGGAGCTGTTTTTT
NA,NA,TRBV19,TRBJ1-1,CASSPQLYDTEAFF,TGTGCCAGTAGCCCCCAGCTATATGACACTGAAGCTTTCTTT
NA,NA,TRBV28,TRBJ1-1,CASSLSYMNTEAFF,TGTGCCAGCAGTCTCTCCTACATGAACACTGAAGCTTTCTTT
TRBD1,NA,TRBV28,TRBJ1-1,CASSWTGPTEAFF,TGTGCCAGCAGCTGGACAGGCCCTACTGAAGCTTTCTTT
TRBD2,NA,TRBV28,TRBJ2-1,CASSPWWSLREELNEQFF,TGTGCCAGCAGCCCCTGGTGGAGCTTGCGGGAGGAGCTCAATGAGCAGTTCTTC
NA,NA,TRBV27,TRBJ1-5,CASSTAPLGGSWPQHF,TGTGCCAGCAGTACCGCCCCGCTCGGGGGCAGTTGGCCCCAGCATTTT
NA,NA,TRBV4-2,TRBJ1-2,CASSQVGSQTTYGYTF,TGTGCCAGCAGCCAAGTAGGTAGTCAGACTACTTATGGCTACACCTTC
NA,NA,TRBV29-1,TRBJ1-1,CSVGWTEAFF,TGCAGCGTTGGGTGGACTGAAGCTTTCTTT
NA,once,TRBV6-6,TRBJ1-6,CASRQGVYHSPLHF,TGTGCCAGCAGACAGGGCGTATATCATTCACCCCTCCACTTT
NA,NA,TRBV25-1,TRBJ2-5,CASSEEGKQGEQETQYF,TGTGCCAGCAGTGAAGAAGGCAAGCAGGGTGAGCAAGAGACCCAGTACTTC
NA,NA,TRBV7-6,TRBJ2-3,CASSLGETLEKGTDTQYF,TGTGCCAGCAGCTTAGGAGAGACTTTGGAAAAAGGCACAGATACGCAGTATTTT
NA,NA,TRBV5-6,TRBJ1-2,CASRPPGYGYGYTF,TGTGCCAGCAGACCCCCAGGGTATGGCTATGGCTACACCTTC
TRBD1,NA,TRBV9,TRBJ1-2,CASSVAGTGWFSYGYTF,TGTGCCAGCAGCGTAGCAGGGACAGGCTGGTTCTCGTATGGCTACACCTTC
NA,NA,TRBV27,TRBJ1-2,CASSLSGFYGYTF,TGTGCCAGCAGTTTATCGGGTTTCTATGGCTACACCTTC
NA,NA,TRBV27,TRBJ2-1,CASGPWTNEQFF,TGTGCCAGCGGACCCTGGACCAATGAGCAGTTCTTC
TRBD2,NA,TRBV7-9,TRBJ2-1,CASSLTSGIGEQFF,TGTGCCAGCAGCTTAACTAGCGGGATCGGTGAGCAGTTCTTC
NA,NA,TRBV30,TRBJ2-2,CACSTGVGLGGELFF,TGTGCCTGCTCTACGGGCGTCGGCCTCGGCGGGGAGCTGTTTTTT
TRBD1,NA,TRBV29-1,TRBJ2-7,CSVGMLPDRDRFSYEQYF,TGCAGCGTTGGCATGTTGCCCGATCGGGACAGATTCTCCTACGAGCAGTACTTC